This T cell receptor beta chain was recovered during a study of PD-1 blockade in classical Hodgkin lymphoma. Study results and limitations: Patients starting nivolumab less than 1 year after ASCT had lower diversity and were excluded from later analyses. Whereas CD4+ TCR diversity had risen significantly by C4D1, CD8+ TCR diversity had not. Patients with a complete response exhibited baseline diversity comparable to newly diagnosed patients. A reduction in baseline TCR diversity was reportedly seen in newly diagnosed patients relative to healthy donors.

Patients all relapsed after autologous stem cell transplantation, and there was variation in brentuximab vedotin exposure. Purified CD4+ T cells were obtained from thawed PBMCs through magnetic negative selection. Germline assignment: CDR1 MNHEY and CDR2 SVGAGI. There are 15 residues in the CDR3. J was trimmed by 3 bases and V by 7 bases; bases with no gene match: 8. Measured with immunoSEQ multiplex PCR; TCRdb has only the in-frame clones, and not every one. The table includes more than 25,000 clones, over 75% detected once. Concerning this clone: Its antigen is undetermined.

This specimen consisted of CD4+ T cells from blood, obtained at baseline. This clonotype originated in a human donor with classical Hodgkin lymphoma. The J gene is TRBJ2-1, the V gene TRBV6-5, with 8 bases identical to TRBD1. CDR3 DNA sequence: TGTGCCAGCAACCCCGGGGACAGGAGCTACAATGAGCAGTTCTTC. Amino acids: CASNPGDRSYNEQFF.